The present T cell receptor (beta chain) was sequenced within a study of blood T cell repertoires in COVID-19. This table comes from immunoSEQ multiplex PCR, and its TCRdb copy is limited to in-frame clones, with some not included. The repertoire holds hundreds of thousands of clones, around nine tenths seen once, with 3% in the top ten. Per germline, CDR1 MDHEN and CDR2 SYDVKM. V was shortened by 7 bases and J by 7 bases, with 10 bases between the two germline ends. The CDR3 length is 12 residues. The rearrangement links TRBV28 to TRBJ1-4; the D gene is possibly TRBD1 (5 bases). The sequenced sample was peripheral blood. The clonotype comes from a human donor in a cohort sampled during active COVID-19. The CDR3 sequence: CASIGEGEKLFF. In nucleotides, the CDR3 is TGTGCCAGCATAGGGGAGGGTGAAAAACTGTTTTTT.